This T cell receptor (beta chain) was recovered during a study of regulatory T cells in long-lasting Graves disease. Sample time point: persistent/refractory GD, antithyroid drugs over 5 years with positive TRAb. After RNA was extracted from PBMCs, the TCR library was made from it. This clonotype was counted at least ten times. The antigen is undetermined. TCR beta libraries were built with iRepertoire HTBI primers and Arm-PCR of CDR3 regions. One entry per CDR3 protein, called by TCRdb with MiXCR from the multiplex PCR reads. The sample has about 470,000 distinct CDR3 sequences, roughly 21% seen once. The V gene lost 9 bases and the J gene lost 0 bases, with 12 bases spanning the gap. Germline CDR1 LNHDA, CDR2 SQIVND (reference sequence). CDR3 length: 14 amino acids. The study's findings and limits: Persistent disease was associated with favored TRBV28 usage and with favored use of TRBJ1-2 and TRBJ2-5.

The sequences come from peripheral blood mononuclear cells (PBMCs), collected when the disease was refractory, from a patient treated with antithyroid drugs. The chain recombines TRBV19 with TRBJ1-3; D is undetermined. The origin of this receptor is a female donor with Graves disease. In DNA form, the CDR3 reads TGTGCCAGCAGCCCCGGGAACTCTGGAAACACCATATATTTT. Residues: CASSPGNSGNTIYF. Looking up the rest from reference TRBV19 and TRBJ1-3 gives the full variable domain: DGGITQSPKYLFRKEGQNVTLSCEQNLNHDAMYWYRQDPGQGLRLIYYSQIVNDFQKGDIAEGYSVSREKKESFPLTVTSAQKNPTAFYLCASSPGNSGNTIYFGEGSWLTVV.